What follows are 9 T cell receptor beta chains derived from one specimen sequenced in a study of blood T cell repertoires in COVID-19. Profiled with immunoSEQ multiplex PCR; TCRdb holds only in-frame clones, not every one. The repertoire has 200,000 to 250,000 clones, about four fifths of them found once; the top ten carry about 9.4%. Material for sequencing was peripheral blood. These TCRs come from a woman aged 80 or over with acute or convalescent COVID-19.

This chain links TRBV11-1 with TRBJ2-1; D not resolved. Trimming cost V 9 bases and J 2 bases, with 17 bases left between them. The length of the CDR3 is 15 residues. Germline V gene data show CDR1 as SGHAT and CDR2 as FQDESV (reference sequence). The CDR3 loop reads CASSRGGATYNEQFF. Written as DNA, the CDR3 is TGTGCCAGTAGCCGAGGCGGAGCAACCTACAATGAGCAGTTCTTC.

The rearrangement links TRBV5-1 to TRBJ1-1, with unresolved D. The V gene lost 2 bases and the J gene lost 3 bases, with 11 bases spanning the gap. The V gene's germline CDR1 is SGHRS and CDR2 YFSETQ. The CDR3 totals 14 residues. CDR3 sequence reads: CASSFKGRDTEAFF. CDR3 nucleotide sequence: TGCGCCAGCAGCTTCAAAGGGAGGGACACTGAAGCTTTCTTT.

The rearrangement uses TRBV13 and TRBJ2-3, with a possible D match to TRBD1 (5 bases). Germline loops: CDR1 PRHDT, CDR2 FYEKMQ (reference sequence). The CDR3 consists of 13 residues. Trimming removed 5 bases from V and 4 bases from J, with 10 bases in between. The CDR3 nucleotides read TGTGCCAGCAGCCTTACAGGACCAGATACGCAGTATTTT. Translation gives CASSLTGPDTQYF. Full variable domain (missing parts from reference TRBV13 and TRBJ2-3): AAGVIQSPRHLIKEKRETATLKCYPIPRHDTVYWYQQGPGQDPQFLISFYEKMQSDKGSIPDRFSAQQFSDYHSELNMSSLELGDSALYFCASSLTGPDTQYFGPGTRLTVL.

CDR3 residues: CASRPGTGSRVTEAFF. The CDR3 bases are TGCGCCAGCAGACCTGGGACAGGTTCCCGCGTTACTGAAGCTTTCTTT. The chain combines TRBV4-1 with TRBJ1-1, with 8 bases that match TRBD1. The CDR3 consists of 16 residues. Trimming at V came to 6 bases and at J to 5 bases, leaving 14 bases not matched to a gene. Germline assignment: CDR1 MGHRA and CDR2 YSYEKL.

The chain has TRBV19 and TRBJ1-5; the match to TRBD1 covers 9 bases. V was pared by 2 bases and J by 2 bases, with 4 bases of the junction left unmatched. Germline CDR1 and CDR2: LNHDA and SQIVND (reference sequence). There are 16 residues in the CDR3. CDR3 DNA: TGTGCCAGTAGTATAACGGGGGACAGGGGCAATCAGCCCCAGCATTTT. It specifies CASSITGDRGNQPQHF.

This clone was seen a few times. This chain joins TRBV3-1 (or the pseudogene TRBV3-2) and TRBJ1-4, with 9 bases identical to TRBD1. Per germline, CDR1 LGHDT and CDR2 YNNKEL (reference sequence). The CDR3 sequence is 12 residues long. Trimming cost V 4 bases and J 11 bases; bases outside gene matches: 2. DNA for the CDR3: TGTGCCAGCAGCCCCGGACAGGGGAAACTGTTTTTT. Protein sequence: CASSPGQGKLFF.

V gene TRBV6-6 combines with J gene TRBJ1-5; D ambiguous. The CDR3 has 14 residues. V was clipped by 8 bases and J by 5 bases, with 16 bases between them. CDR1 and CDR2 (germline): MNHNY, SVGAGI (reference sequence). The CDR3 DNA is TGTGCCAGCGCCCCGGGAAGGGTCGATCAGCCCCAGCATTTT. It translates to CASAPGRVDQPQHF.

V and J are TRBV5-1 and TRBJ2-7; unclear D gene. V gave up 0 bases and J gave up 5 bases, with 3 bases separating them. Germline assignment: CDR1 SGHRS and CDR2 YFSETQ. The CDR3 spans 11 residues. The CDR3 region is CASSLANEQYF. The DNA for the CDR3 is TGCGCCAGCAGCTTGGCCAACGAGCAGTACTTC.

The rearrangement uses TRBV19 and TRBJ2-5; TRBD2 aligns across 7 bases. The trim removed 5 bases at V and 9 bases at J, leaving 12 bases unmatched. The CDR3 sequence is 14 residues long. Germline CDR1 and CDR2: LNHDA and SQIVND (reference sequence). The DNA for the CDR3 is TGTGCCAGTAGTGACAGATCTAGCGGCGGGGCCCAGTACTTC. It codes for CASSDRSSGGAQYF. Combining the CDR3 with reference TRBV19 and TRBJ2-5 gives the whole variable domain DGGITQSPKYLFRKEGQNVTLSCEQNLNHDAMYWYRQDPGQGLRLIYYSQIVNDFQKGDIAEGYSVSREKKESFPLTVTSAQKNPTAFYLCASSDRSSGGAQYFGPGTRLLVL.